This TCR beta chain was identified during a study of Ad26.COV2.S vaccination and SARS-CoV-2 variants. Background on the study: Ad26.COV2.S was injected intramuscularly once or twice, 56 days apart. Study-wide results and caveats: Assessments of TCR breadth and depth may have underestimated the total T cell responses. Ad26.COV2.S recipients had broader spike-specific TCRs (P = 0.0014).

Treatment noted: over 15 received Ad26.COV2.S at low or high dose, single or two shots; roughly five received placebo; per-sample allocation not given. Day 63 after the first injection of vaccine or placebo was the sampling time. As concerns this clone: Its cognate antigen is unknown.

The CDR3 runs to 16 residues. Germline CDR1 reads LGHNA; CDR2 reads YNFKEQ. V was clipped by 0 bases and J by 6 bases; unmatched bases: 6. Repertoires were generated with immunoSEQ multiplex PCR, while TCRdb's copy carries only in-frame clones and drops some. The sample records roughly 380,000 clones, 88% being singletons. The sample consisted of peripheral blood, taken in a trial of Ad26.COV2.S vaccine versus placebo. The chain couples TRBV4-2 to TRBJ2-3; TRBD2 aligns across 10 bases. The TCR was taken from a person between 18 and 60 years old who received the Ad26.COV2.S COVID-19 vaccine or a placebo. CDR3 loop: CASSQEAGGPYDTQYF. The CDR3 coding sequence is TGTGCCAGCAGCCAAGAAGCGGGGGGGCCATATGATACGCAGTATTTT.